The rows below give T cell receptor beta chains drawn from one sample of a study of OX40 agonist ivuxolimab in advanced cancers. Sequencing was performed with immunoSEQ multiplex PCR; in TCRdb, only in-frame clones are kept and a portion is missing. The sample consists of about 91,000 clones, under 90% of them appearing once. The starting material was CD4+ or CD8+ T cells sorted from blood, obtained in a trial of the OX40 agonist ivuxolimab. These receptor sequences come from an adult with an advanced solid tumor such as melanoma, head and neck, liver or kidney cancer. Each CDR3 is given with its conserved first and last residue. The D gene is left open where the match is weak. Some rows mark clone size as missing; the rest say once, few, many or name a class of expanded clone.

clone_size: once; v_call: TRBV7-2; d_call: TRBD1; j_call: TRBJ2-2; cdr3_nt: TGTGCCAGCAGTCGATCCGGGACAGGGAACACCGGGGAGCTGTTTTTT; cdr3_aa: CASSRSGTGNTGELFF
clone_size: once; v_call: TRBV19; d_call: TRBD1; j_call: TRBJ2-3; cdr3_nt: TGTGCCAGTAGTGGCAGGGACAGACACACAGATACGCAGTATTTT; cdr3_aa: CASSGRDRHTDTQYF
clone_size: medium-sized; v_call: TRBV11-3; d_call: NA; j_call: TRBJ2-2; cdr3_nt: TGTGCCAGCAGCTCTTTCACCGGGGAGCTGTTTTTT; cdr3_aa: CASSSFTGELFF
clone_size: NA; v_call: TRBV9; d_call: NA; j_call: TRBJ2-5; cdr3_nt: TGTGCCAGCAGCGTAGCCCCCTTAGTCCCCCAAGAGACCCAGTACTTC; cdr3_aa: CASSVAPLVPQETQYF
clone_size: NA; v_call: TRBV11-2; d_call: NA; j_call: TRBJ1-1; cdr3_nt: TGTGCCAGCAGCTCCATGAAGCCCACTGAAGCTTTCTTT; cdr3_aa: CASSSMKPTEAFF
clone_size: NA; v_call: TRBV28; d_call: TRBD1; j_call: TRBJ1-1; cdr3_nt: TGTGCCAGCAGTTCTCGACAGGGGGGGAGCACTGAAGCTTTCTTT; cdr3_aa: CASSSRQGGSTEAFF
clone_size: many; v_call: TRBV29-1; d_call: NA; j_call: TRBJ1-1; cdr3_nt: TGCAGCGTTACTCAGGGTCTCGGAGTTGAAGCTTTCTTT; cdr3_aa: CSVTQGLGVEAFF
clone_size: NA; v_call: TRBV5-4; d_call: TRBD1; j_call: TRBJ1-4; cdr3_nt: TGTGCCAGCAGTTCGGACAGGGTCGGCGAAAAACTGTTTTTT; cdr3_aa: CASSSDRVGEKLFF
clone_size: NA; v_call: TRBV7-2; d_call: NA; j_call: TRBJ2-5; cdr3_nt: TGTGCCAGCAGCTTAGTGACAGAAGAGACCCAGTACTTC; cdr3_aa: CASSLVTEETQYF
clone_size: NA; v_call: TRBV28; d_call: TRBD1; j_call: TRBJ1-1; cdr3_nt: TGTGCCAGCAGAACCCATACCGGGACAGGGGACACTGAAGCTTTCTTT; cdr3_aa: CASRTHTGTGDTEAFF
clone_size: NA; v_call: TRBV28; d_call: NA; j_call: TRBJ1-3; cdr3_nt: TGTGCCAGCCGGAGGGGGGACATTATTGGAAACACCATATATTTT; cdr3_aa: CASRRGDIIGNTIYF
clone_size: NA; v_call: TRBV11-3; d_call: NA; j_call: TRBJ1-1; cdr3_nt: TGTGCCAGCAGCTTACTGGGAAACACTGAAGCTTTCTTT; cdr3_aa: CASSLLGNTEAFF
clone_size: NA; v_call: TRBV9; d_call: TRBD1; j_call: TRBJ1-2; cdr3_nt: TGTGCCAGCAGCGACCGGACAGGCGGGTATGGCTACACCTTC; cdr3_aa: CASSDRTGGYGYTF
clone_size: NA; v_call: TRBV30; d_call: NA; j_call: TRBJ1-2; cdr3_nt: TGTGCCTGGAGCTCTCTTGGGGATGGCTACACCTTC; cdr3_aa: CAWSSLGDGYTF
clone_size: NA; v_call: TRBV2; d_call: NA; j_call: TRBJ2-3; cdr3_nt: TGTGCCAGCAGGGAGAGTCCAGGGCCAGATACGCAGTATTTT; cdr3_aa: CASRESPGPDTQYF
clone_size: NA; v_call: TRBV6-6; d_call: TRBD1; j_call: TRBJ1-6; cdr3_nt: TGTGCCAGCAGTCTTACAGGGGAGAGTAATTCACCCCTCCACTTT; cdr3_aa: CASSLTGESNSPLHF
clone_size: NA; v_call: TRBV7-2; d_call: TRBD1; j_call: TRBJ2-5; cdr3_nt: TGTGCCAGCAGCCAGGGACAGGGGCTCGAGACCCAGTACTTC; cdr3_aa: CASSQGQGLETQYF
clone_size: NA; v_call: TRBV18; d_call: TRBD1; j_call: TRBJ2-1; cdr3_nt: TGTGCCAGCTCAGCGGGACAGGGGGCTTGGAATGAGCAGTTCTTC; cdr3_aa: CASSAGQGAWNEQFF
clone_size: NA; v_call: TRBV4-1; d_call: NA; j_call: TRBJ1-2; cdr3_nt: TGCGCCAGCAGCCAAGATCGGGGGGCCAGGAATAACTATGGCTACACCTTC; cdr3_aa: CASSQDRGARNNYGYTF
clone_size: NA; v_call: TRBV28; d_call: NA; j_call: TRBJ1-2; cdr3_nt: TGTGCCAGCAGATACACCCCTCCTAACTATGGCTACACCTTC; cdr3_aa: CASRYTPPNYGYTF
clone_size: NA; v_call: TRBV15; d_call: TRBD1; j_call: TRBJ2-6; cdr3_nt: TGTGCCACCAGCAGAGATAAGGGACAGGTCTCGGGGGCCAACGTCCTGACTTTC; cdr3_aa: CATSRDKGQVSGANVLTF
clone_size: NA; v_call: TRBV9; d_call: NA; j_call: TRBJ1-5; cdr3_nt: TGTGCCAGCAGCGTAGGGGCCGAGGGACAGCCCCAGCATTTT; cdr3_aa: CASSVGAEGQPQHF
clone_size: NA; v_call: TRBV11-1; d_call: NA; j_call: TRBJ1-3; cdr3_nt: TGTGCCAGCAGCTCTGACATTGGAAACACCATATATTTT; cdr3_aa: CASSSDIGNTIYF
clone_size: NA; v_call: TRBV28; d_call: NA; j_call: TRBJ1-2; cdr3_nt: TGTGCCAGCAGCTTCAACGGCCTCTATGGCTACACCTTC; cdr3_aa: CASSFNGLYGYTF
clone_size: NA; v_call: TRBV10-1; d_call: NA; j_call: TRBJ2-5; cdr3_nt: TGCGCCAGCAGTGACGGGGACTTTCAAGAGACCCAGTACTTC; cdr3_aa: CASSDGDFQETQYF
clone_size: NA; v_call: TRBV6-5; d_call: TRBD1; j_call: TRBJ1-1; cdr3_nt: TGTGCCAGCAGTCTCGGCACAGGGGTAAACACTGAAGCTTTCTTT; cdr3_aa: CASSLGTGVNTEAFF
clone_size: few; v_call: TRBV5-1; d_call: TRBD2; j_call: TRBJ2-3; cdr3_nt: TGCGCCAGCAGCTTGGCCACTAGCGGGGGCACAGATACGCAGTATTTT; cdr3_aa: CASSLATSGGTDTQYF
clone_size: NA; v_call: TRBV27; d_call: TRBD1; j_call: TRBJ1-5; cdr3_nt: TGTGCCAGCAGTTTACCCAGGGGGTTGAGGAGCAATCAGCCCCAGCATTTT; cdr3_aa: CASSLPRGLRSNQPQHF
clone_size: few; v_call: TRBV29-1; d_call: NA; j_call: TRBJ2-3; cdr3_nt: TGCAGCGGGACTTCATTTGATACGCAGTATTTT; cdr3_aa: CSGTSFDTQYF